This record concerns one T cell receptor beta chain sequence. Antigen: not known. This sample is drawn from a study of T cell responses to AZD1222 COVID-19 vaccine. Study-level points and caveats: Spike-specific TCR depth and breadth grew after two AZD1222 doses.

This CDR3 has 16 amino acids. Trimming pared 2 bases from V and 0 bases from J, leaving 17 bases between. Germline values: CDR1 GTSNPN, CDR2 SVGIG (reference sequence). Libraries were prepared by immunoSEQ multiplex PCR; TCRdb keeps only in-frame clonotypes and omits some of them. The sample yields about 84,000 clones, about 90% seen once. The chain couples TRBV30 to TRBJ2-7, with D possibly being TRBD1 (5 bases). The sample was peripheral blood, taken on day 0 of AZD1222 vaccination. This receptor was taken from an adult in good health. CDR3 nucleotides: TGTGCCTGGAGTCTTAACAGGCTATCAAACTCCTACGAGCAGTACTTC. It is translated as CAWSLNRLSNSYEQYF.